Listed below are T cell receptor beta chains from one sample, sequenced in a study of blood T cell repertoires in COVID-19. Clones were read by immunoSEQ multiplex PCR, and TCRdb kept only the in-frame ones, dropping some. The sample has about 45,000 clones, approximately 80% seen once. The specimen was peripheral blood. The origin of the receptors is a man aged 65 to 85 with acute or convalescent COVID-19. Each CDR3 is given with its conserved first and last residue. The order of the fields is CDR3 protein, CDR3 DNA, clone size, D gene, J gene, V gene. The D gene is left open where the match is weak. Size values are once, few and many counts, or a class for expanded clones, and some rows have none.

CASSLGAGGSNQPQHF	TGTGCCAGCAGCTTAGGGGCCGGGGGAAGCAATCAGCCCCAGCATTTT	NA	NA	TRBJ1-5	TRBV7-9
CASSPARGQETQYF	TGTGCCAGCAGTCCAGCACGGGGCCAAGAGACCCAGTACTTC	NA	NA	TRBJ2-5	TRBV28
CASSLRQGDIQYF	TGCGCCAGCAGCTTACGACAGGGAGACATTCAGTACTTC	few	TRBD1	TRBJ2-4	TRBV5-1
CASSSQGAVGYTF	TGTGCCAGCAGTTCTCAGGGGGCGGTTGGCTACACCTTC	NA	TRBD1	TRBJ1-2	TRBV6-5
CASSLEGVYNGYTF	TGTGCCAGCAGCTTAGAGGGGGTTTACAATGGCTACACCTTC	NA	NA	TRBJ1-2	TRBV7-9
CASRDRGEEQYF	TGCGCCAGCAGAGACAGGGGTGAAGAGCAGTACTTC	NA	TRBD1	TRBJ2-7	TRBV10-1
CASSLGQGQRETQYF	TGTGCCAGCAGCCTAGGACAGGGTCAAAGAGAGACCCAGTACTTC	NA	TRBD1	TRBJ2-5	TRBV3-1/TRBV3-2
CASSHSGGTDTQYF	TGTGCCAGCAGCCATTCCGGGGGCACAGATACGCAGTATTTT	NA	NA	TRBJ2-3	TRBV7-3
CASSSRTTYQETQYF	TGTGCCAGCAGTTCTAGGACAACGTACCAAGAGACCCAGTACTTC	NA	NA	TRBJ2-5	TRBV6-5
CASSRGQMNYGYTF	TGTGCCAGCAGCCGAGGACAGATGAACTATGGCTACACCTTC	NA	NA	TRBJ1-2	TRBV27
CASSMGQGAGTEAFF	TGTGCCAGTAGTATGGGACAGGGGGCTGGCACTGAAGCTTTCTTT	NA	TRBD1	TRBJ1-1	TRBV19
CASSWTGVNGYTF	TGTGCCAGCAGTTGGACAGGGGTGAATGGCTACACCTTC	NA	TRBD1	TRBJ1-2	TRBV6-5
CASSPRDFGRNTIYF	TGTGCCAGCAGTCCCCGGGACTTTGGGAGAAACACCATATATTTT	NA	NA	TRBJ1-3	TRBV28
CASSSGLVPYEQYF	TGTGCCAGCAGCTCCGGACTCGTTCCCTACGAGCAGTACTTC	NA	NA	TRBJ2-7	TRBV7-8
CASNPDRATDTQYF	TGCGCCAGCAACCCGGACAGGGCCACAGATACGCAGTATTTT	NA	TRBD1	TRBJ2-3	TRBV5-1
CASSSSTAYEQYF	TGTGCCAGCAGCTCTTCAACTGCGTACGAGCAGTACTTC	NA	NA	TRBJ2-7	TRBV11-2
CASSSEVGQPQHF	TGTGCCAGCAGCTCCGAGGTGGGTCAGCCCCAGCATTTT	NA	NA	TRBJ1-5	TRBV7-2